What follows is one TCR beta chain and its context. Its antigen is still unknown. These data originate in a study of Ad26.COV2.S vaccination and SARS-CoV-2 variants. As for treatment: some 20 received Ad26.COV2.S at low or high dose, single or two shots; several received placebo; per-sample allocation not given. Material that was analyzed had been drawn on day 63 after the first vaccine or placebo injection. It was Wuhan-strain SARS-CoV-2 spike that the Ad26 vaccine vector expressed. The CDR3 extends over 14 amino acids. The V gene end was trimmed by 3 bases and the J gene end by 3 bases; junction bases not matched to a gene: 2. Per germline, CDR1 SEHNR and CDR2 FQNEAQ (reference sequence). Sequenced by immunoSEQ multiplex PCR; TCRdb stores in-frame clones only, minus some. The data contain some 340,000 clones, 70% to 90% of them seen just once; the ten biggest clones take up more than 1.5%. Whole-study findings and limits: Measurement of non-spike TCR breadth gave similar results in vaccine and placebo recipients. Breadth, reportedly substantial, characterized the spike-specific CD8+ and CD4+ T cell responses after vaccination.

Here the sequenced sample was peripheral blood, taken in a trial of Ad26.COV2.S vaccine versus placebo. The chain carries TRBV7-9 and TRBJ2-5; 9 nucleotides match TRBD2. The sequence was collected from a person between 18 and 65 years old who received the Ad26.COV2.S COVID-19 vaccine or a placebo. The CDR3 sequence: CASSFAGGEETQYF. The CDR3 nucleotides are TGTGCCAGCAGCTTTGCGGGGGGGGAAGAGACCCAGTACTTC.